These 16 T cell receptor beta chains were sequenced from one sample in a study of blood T cell repertoires in COVID-19. Libraries were prepared by immunoSEQ multiplex PCR; TCRdb keeps only in-frame clonotypes and omits some of them. The sample shows approximately 230,000 clones, about nine tenths of them seen only once. The specimen sequenced was peripheral blood. The source is a woman aged 25-40 years with COVID-19, enrolled during active disease.

This clone was recorded only once. The V and J genes are TRBV2 and TRBJ2-1; 14 bases are shared with TRBD2. V was pared by 4 bases and J by 1 base, with 9 bases of the junction left unmatched. The CDR3 has 19 amino acids. The V gene's germline CDR1 is SNHLY and CDR2 FYNNEI. CDR3 DNA sequence: TGTGCCAGCAGTGGACTAGCGGGGGGGCTTTGGTTATCCTACAATGAGCAGTTCTTC. Protein product: CASSGLAGGLWLSYNEQFF.

The chain uses TRBV4-1 and TRBJ2-7; 9 positions match TRBD1. The ends lost 1 base at V and 2 bases at J; junction bases unmatched: 3. This CDR3 is built from 15 residues. Per the germline V gene, CDR1 is MGHRA and CDR2 is YSYEKL. The CDR3 protein is CASSQVDRGAYEQYF. The DNA for the CDR3 is TGCGCCAGCAGCCAAGTCGACAGGGGGGCCTACGAGCAGTACTTC.

The CDR3 coding sequence is TGTGCCACCAGTGATTCGACGGAGGTTTCTGGGGCCAACGTCCTGACTTTC. It is translated as CATSDSTEVSGANVLTF. The chain recombines TRBV24-1 with TRBJ2-6, with a weak D call TRBD2 (5 bases). Germline V gene data show CDR1 as KGHDR and CDR2 as SFDVKD. With 2 bases removed from V and 1 base from J, the gap between germline ends came to 11 bases. The CDR3 consists of 17 residues.

This clone was seen a single time. The chain recombines TRBV5-1 with TRBJ2-2; 13 bases are shared with TRBD2. Germline V gives CDR1 SGHRS, CDR2 YFSETQ. CDR3 length: 18 amino acids. V lost 4 bases, J lost 4 bases, and 10 bases stayed unmatched. The CDR3 sequence is CASSQGLAGVKGTGELFF. The CDR3, as DNA: TGCGCCAGCAGCCAAGGACTAGCGGGAGTGAAGGGCACCGGGGAGCTGTTTTTT. Supplemented by reference TRBV5-1 and TRBJ2-2, the full variable domain reads KAGVTQTPRYLIKTRGQQVTLSCSPISGHRSVSWYQQTPGQGLQFLFEYFSETQRNKGNFPGRFSGRQFSNSRSEMNVSTLELGDSALYLCASSQGLAGVKGTGELFFGEGSRLTVL.

The chain is built from TRBV5-1 and TRBJ1-2; no definite D call. The CDR3 runs to 14 residues. The V gene lost 5 bases and the J gene lost 2 bases, with 13 bases spanning the gap. CDR1 and CDR2 from the germline V gene are SGHRS and YFSETQ. The CDR3 nucleotides read TGCGCCAGCAGTTCCCTGGGAGCAAACTATGGCTACACCTTC. Residues: CASSSLGANYGYTF.

This clone was detected only a few times. This rearrangement joins TRBV9 to TRBJ1-3; the match to TRBD1 covers 8 bases. This CDR3 is 15 amino acids long. Germline assignment: CDR1 SGDLS and CDR2 YYNGEE. The V and J ends lost 0 bases and 3 bases, in that order; junction bases with no gene match: 2. CDR3 nucleotides: TGTGCCAGCAGCGTAGAGGACAGGGTTGGAAACACCATATATTTT. This codes for CASSVEDRVGNTIYF.

The rearrangement joins TRBV20-1 to TRBJ2-5; 8 bases are a match to TRBD1. V shed 3 bases and J 1 base; nucleotides not matched to a gene: 7. CDR1 and CDR2 from the germline V gene are DFQATT and SNEGSKA (reference sequence). This CDR3 has 15 amino acids. The CDR3 here is CSASRADRGQETQYF. CDR3 nucleotides: TGCAGTGCTAGTAGGGCCGACAGGGGCCAAGAGACCCAGTACTTC.

CDR3 DNA sequence: TGTGCCACCAGTGACGGGGACAGGGCAAACCAAGAGACCCAGTACTTC. Protein product: CATSDGDRANQETQYF. This sequence joins TRBV24-1 and TRBJ2-5; 9 positions match TRBD1. Germline V CDR1 and CDR2: KGHDR, SFDVKD. This CDR3 contains 16 residues. V dropped 4 bases and J dropped 0; count of bases not matched to a gene: 5.

J is TRBJ2-7 and V is TRBV7-2; possible D gene TRBD2, 5 bases. This CDR3 region has 15 residues. V lost 0 bases, J lost 5 bases, and 14 bases lay in between. Looked up from germline, CDR1 is SGHTA and CDR2 is FQGNSA. CDR3 residues: CASSLAQAVRNEQYF. CDR3 nucleotide sequence: TGTGCCAGCAGCTTAGCGCAAGCGGTGAGGAACGAGCAGTACTTC.

The gene calls are TRBV6-5 and TRBJ1-1, with a weak D call TRBD1 (6 bases). Trimming shortened V by 7 bases and J by 4 bases, and 13 bases separated the two germline ends. CDR1 MNHEY and CDR2 SVGAGI come from the germline V gene. This CDR3 has 13 residues. CDR3 DNA sequence: TGTGCCAGCACCCAGGGGCATGGCACTGAAGCTTTCTTT. Residues: CASTQGHGTEAFF.

This sequence joins TRBV7-9 and TRBJ2-2, with D perhaps TRBD1 (5 bases). The CDR3 loop spans 16 amino acids. Trimming pared 6 bases from V and 3 bases from J, leaving 17 bases between. Germline CDR1 SEHNR, CDR2 FQNEAQ (reference sequence). The CDR3 here is CASSPTPSRDTGELFF. CDR3 sequence (DNA): TGTGCCAGCAGTCCAACCCCCAGCAGGGACACCGGGGAGCTGTTTTTT.

This clone was seen only once. The chain is built from TRBV28 and TRBJ1-3, with D maybe TRBD1 (5 bases). CDR1 is MDHEN, CDR2 SYDVKM, per germline. The CDR3 length is 16 residues. The V and J ends lost 6 bases and 0 bases respectively, with 15 bases between them. The CDR3 region is CASSPLQTVSGNTIYF. The CDR3 DNA reads TGTGCCAGCAGCCCACTGCAGACAGTCTCTGGAAACACCATATATTTT.

This chain links TRBV9 with TRBJ2-1; D may be TRBD1 (5 bases). Germline CDR1 is SGDLS and CDR2 is YYNGEE. V was trimmed by 0 bases and J by 4 bases, leaving 11 bases between them. The CDR3 is made up of 15 amino acids. As DNA, the CDR3 is TGTGCCAGCAGCGTAGGAGACAGATCTTACAATGAGCAGTTCTTC. Residues: CASSVGDRSYNEQFF.

The J gene is TRBJ1-1, the V gene TRBV4-3; D gene unclear. The CDR3 spans 14 residues. Germline V gene sequence: CDR1 LGHNA, CDR2 YSLEER. The V end lost 0 bases, the J end lost 4 bases, and 9 bases lay between the germline ends. The CDR3 sequence is CASSQESWATEAFF. The CDR3 DNA reads TGCGCCAGCAGCCAAGAGAGTTGGGCCACTGAAGCTTTCTTT.

This clone was seen only a few times. The J gene is TRBJ2-2, the V gene TRBV11-2, with 7 bases that match TRBD2. Per the germline V gene, CDR1 is SGHAT and CDR2 is FQNNGV. The CDR3 runs to 12 residues. V shed 8 bases and J 7 bases; nucleotides not matched to a gene: 4. In DNA form, the CDR3 reads TGTGCCAGCGTTGGCGGGGGCGGGGAGCTGTTTTTT. This sequence encodes CASVGGGGELFF.

The V call is TRBV5-1, the J call TRBJ1-2, with D possibly TRBD1 on 5 matching bases. The CDR3 is made up of 13 amino acids. V lost 5 bases and J lost 5, with 13 bases in between. CDR1 is SGHRS, CDR2 YFSETQ, per germline. CDR3 amino acids: CASRSGQGYGYTF. The CDR3 DNA reads TGCGCCAGCAGGAGCGGGCAGGGATATGGCTACACCTTC.